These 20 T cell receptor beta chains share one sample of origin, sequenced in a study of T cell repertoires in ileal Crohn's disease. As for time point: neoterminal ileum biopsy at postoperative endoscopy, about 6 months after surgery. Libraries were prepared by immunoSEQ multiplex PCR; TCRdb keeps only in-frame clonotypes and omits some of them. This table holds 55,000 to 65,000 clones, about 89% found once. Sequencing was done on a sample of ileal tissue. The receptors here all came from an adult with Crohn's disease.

The DNA of the CDR3 is TGCGCCAGCAGCTTGGAACAGACCACAGATACGCAGTATTTT. Residues: CASSLEQTTDTQYF. The chain joins TRBV5-1 to TRBJ2-3; the D is unclear. The germline V gene has CDR1 SGHRS and CDR2 YFSETQ. The CDR3 is made up of 14 amino acids. The ends were cut back, 0 bases at V and 2 bases at J, with 7 bases in the middle.

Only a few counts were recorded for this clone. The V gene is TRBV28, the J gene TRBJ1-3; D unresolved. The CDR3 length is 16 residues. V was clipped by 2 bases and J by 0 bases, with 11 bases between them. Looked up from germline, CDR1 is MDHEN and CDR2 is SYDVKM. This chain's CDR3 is CASSLSVGSSGNTIYF. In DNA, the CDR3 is TGTGCCAGCAGTTTAAGCGTCGGGAGCTCTGGAAACACCATATATTTT. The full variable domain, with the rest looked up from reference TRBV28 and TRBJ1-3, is DVKVTQSSRYLVKRTGEKVFLECVQDMDHENMFWYRQDPGLGLRLIYFSYDVKMKEKGDIPEGYSVSREKKERFSLILESASTNQTSMYLCASSLSVGSSGNTIYFGEGSWLTVV.

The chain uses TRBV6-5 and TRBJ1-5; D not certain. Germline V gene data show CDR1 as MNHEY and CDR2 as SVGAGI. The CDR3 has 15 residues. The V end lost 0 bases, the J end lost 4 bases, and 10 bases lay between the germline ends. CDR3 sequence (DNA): TGTGCCAGCAGTTACTCGAGGTCGGGGAATCAGCCCCAGCATTTT. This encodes CASSYSRSGNQPQHF.

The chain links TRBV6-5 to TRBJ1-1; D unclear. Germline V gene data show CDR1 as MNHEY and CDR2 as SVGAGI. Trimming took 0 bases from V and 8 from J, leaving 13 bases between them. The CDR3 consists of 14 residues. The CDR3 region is CASSYSNRPSEAFF. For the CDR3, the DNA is TGTGCCAGCAGTTACTCGAATCGCCCTAGCGAAGCTTTCTTT.

The CDR3 loop reads CASSYATSMNTEAFF. Here the CDR3 DNA reads TGTGCCAGCAGCTATGCGACAAGCATGAACACTGAAGCTTTCTTT. The J gene is TRBJ1-1, the V gene TRBV5-4, with D unresolved. The CDR3 sequence is 15 residues long. The V gene's germline CDR1 is SGHNT and CDR2 YYREEE (reference sequence). Trimming took off 3 bases at V and 0 bases at J, with 12 bases between the two ends.

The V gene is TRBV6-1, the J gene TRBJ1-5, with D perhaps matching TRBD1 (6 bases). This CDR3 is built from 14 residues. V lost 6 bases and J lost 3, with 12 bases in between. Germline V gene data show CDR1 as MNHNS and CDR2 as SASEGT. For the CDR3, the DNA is TGTGCCAGCAGGACTTCAGGGGCCAATCAGCCCCAGCATTTT. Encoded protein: CASRTSGANQPQHF.

The CDR3 coding sequence is TGCGCCAGCCACAGGGACAGGGGAGAAAAACTGTTTTTT. Translated: CASHRDRGEKLFF. The chain has TRBV5-1 and TRBJ1-4; 10 bases are shared with TRBD1. The V and J ends lost 7 bases and 8 bases, in that order; junction bases with no gene match: 5. This CDR3 contains 13 residues. Germline V lookup: CDR1 SGHRS, CDR2 YFSETQ.

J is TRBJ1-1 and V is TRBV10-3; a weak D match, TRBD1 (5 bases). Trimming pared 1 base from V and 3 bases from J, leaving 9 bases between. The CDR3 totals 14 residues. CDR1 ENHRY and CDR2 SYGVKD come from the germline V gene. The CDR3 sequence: CAISEWGGDTEAFF. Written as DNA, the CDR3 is TGTGCCATCAGTGAGTGGGGAGGGGACACTGAAGCTTTCTTT.

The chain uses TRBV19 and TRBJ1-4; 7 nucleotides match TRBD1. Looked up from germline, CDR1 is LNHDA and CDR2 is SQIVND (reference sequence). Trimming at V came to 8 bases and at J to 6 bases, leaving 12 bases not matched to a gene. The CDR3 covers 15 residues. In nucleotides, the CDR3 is TGTGCCAGTGCCGTCGGGGGACAGCGGCATGAAAAACTGTTTTTT. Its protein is CASAVGGQRHEKLFF.

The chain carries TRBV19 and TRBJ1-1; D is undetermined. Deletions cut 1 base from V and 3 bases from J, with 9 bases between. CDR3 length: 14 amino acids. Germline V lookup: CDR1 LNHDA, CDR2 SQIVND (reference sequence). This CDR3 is CASSIVPGDTEAFF. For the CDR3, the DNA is TGTGCCAGTAGTATAGTCCCGGGTGACACTGAAGCTTTCTTT.

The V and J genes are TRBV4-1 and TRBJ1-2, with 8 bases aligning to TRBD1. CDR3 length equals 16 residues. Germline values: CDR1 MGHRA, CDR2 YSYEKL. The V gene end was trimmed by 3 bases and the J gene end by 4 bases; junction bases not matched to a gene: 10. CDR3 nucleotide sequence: TGCGCCAGCAGCCAGTTAGGACAGGGTGAGTCCTATGGCTACACCTTC. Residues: CASSQLGQGESYGYTF.

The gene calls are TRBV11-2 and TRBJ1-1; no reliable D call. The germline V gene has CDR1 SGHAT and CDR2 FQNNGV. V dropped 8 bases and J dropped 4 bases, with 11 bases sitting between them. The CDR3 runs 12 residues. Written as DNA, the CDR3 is TGTGCCAGCCGACTTGGGTTCACTGAAGCTTTCTTT. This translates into CASRLGFTEAFF.

The chain's CDR3 is CASSGGLPGNTIYF. The CDR3 region has the DNA TGTGCCAGCAGCGGGGGACTCCCTGGAAACACCATATATTTT. The genes are TRBV9 and TRBJ1-3; maybe TRBD1 (5 bases). The V and J ends lost 3 bases and 2 bases respectively, with 9 bases between them. The CDR3 is 14 residues long. CDR1 is SGDLS and CDR2 is YYNGEE in the germline V gene.

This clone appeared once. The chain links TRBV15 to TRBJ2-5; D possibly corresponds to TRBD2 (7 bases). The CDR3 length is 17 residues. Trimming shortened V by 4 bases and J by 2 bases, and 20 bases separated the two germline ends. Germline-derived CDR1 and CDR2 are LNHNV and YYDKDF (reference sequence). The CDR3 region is CATSTGLSGGPQETQYF. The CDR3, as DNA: TGTGCCACCAGCACGGGACTTTCGGGGGGCCCACAAGAGACCCAGTACTTC.

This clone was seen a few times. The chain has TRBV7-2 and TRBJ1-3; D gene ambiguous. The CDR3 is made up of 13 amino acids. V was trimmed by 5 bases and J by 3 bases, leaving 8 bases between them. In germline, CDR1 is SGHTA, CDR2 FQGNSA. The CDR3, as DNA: TGTGCCAGCAGCCAGAGGGTTGGAAACACCATATATTTT. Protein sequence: CASSQRVGNTIYF.

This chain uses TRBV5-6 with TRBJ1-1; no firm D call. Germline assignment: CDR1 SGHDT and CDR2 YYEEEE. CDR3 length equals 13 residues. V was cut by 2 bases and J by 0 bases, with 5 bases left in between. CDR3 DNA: TGTGCCAGCAGCTTCGGGTTGAACACTGAAGCTTTCTTT. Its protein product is CASSFGLNTEAFF.

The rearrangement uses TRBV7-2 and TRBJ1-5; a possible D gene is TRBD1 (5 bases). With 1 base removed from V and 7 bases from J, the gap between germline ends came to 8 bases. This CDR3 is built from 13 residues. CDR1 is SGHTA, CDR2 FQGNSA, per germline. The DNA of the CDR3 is TGTGCCAGCAGCTTAGGGACACTGCAGCCCCAGCATTTT. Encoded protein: CASSLGTLQPQHF. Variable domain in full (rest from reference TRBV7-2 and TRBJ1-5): GAGVSQSPSNKVTEKGKDVELRCDPISGHTALYWYRQSLGQGLEFLIYFQGNSAPDKSGLPSDRFSAERTGGSVSTLTIQRTQQEDSAVYLCASSLGTLQPQHFGDGTRLSIL.

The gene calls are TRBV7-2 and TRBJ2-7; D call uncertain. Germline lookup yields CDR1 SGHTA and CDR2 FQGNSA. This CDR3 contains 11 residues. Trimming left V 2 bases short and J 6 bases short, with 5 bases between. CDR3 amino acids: CASSLLAEQYF. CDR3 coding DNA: TGTGCCAGCAGCTTATTAGCCGAGCAGTACTTC.

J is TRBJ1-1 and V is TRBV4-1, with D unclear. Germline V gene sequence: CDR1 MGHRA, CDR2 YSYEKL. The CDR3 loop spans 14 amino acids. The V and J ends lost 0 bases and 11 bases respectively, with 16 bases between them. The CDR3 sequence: CASSQDDRRPGAFF. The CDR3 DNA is TGCGCCAGCAGCCAAGATGATCGGAGACCTGGGGCTTTCTTT.

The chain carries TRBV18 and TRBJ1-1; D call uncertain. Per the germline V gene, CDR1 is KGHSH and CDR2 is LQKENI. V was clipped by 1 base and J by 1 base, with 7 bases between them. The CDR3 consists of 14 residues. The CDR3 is CASSPRAENTEAFF. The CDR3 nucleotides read TGTGCCAGCTCACCACGGGCTGAGAACACTGAAGCTTTCTTT.